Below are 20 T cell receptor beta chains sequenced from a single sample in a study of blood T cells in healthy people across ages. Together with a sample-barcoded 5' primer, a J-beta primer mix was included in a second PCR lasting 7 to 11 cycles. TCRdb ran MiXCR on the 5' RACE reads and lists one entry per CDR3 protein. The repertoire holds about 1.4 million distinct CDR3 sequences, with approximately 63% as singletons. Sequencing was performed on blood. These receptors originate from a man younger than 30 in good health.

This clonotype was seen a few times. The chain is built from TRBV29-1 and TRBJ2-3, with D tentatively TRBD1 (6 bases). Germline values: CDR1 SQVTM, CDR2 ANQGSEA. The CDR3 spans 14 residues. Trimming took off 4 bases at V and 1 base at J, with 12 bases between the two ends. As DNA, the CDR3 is TGCAGCGTTGGAGGGGGAGTTGGCACAGATACGCAGTATTTT. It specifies CSVGGGVGTDTQYF.

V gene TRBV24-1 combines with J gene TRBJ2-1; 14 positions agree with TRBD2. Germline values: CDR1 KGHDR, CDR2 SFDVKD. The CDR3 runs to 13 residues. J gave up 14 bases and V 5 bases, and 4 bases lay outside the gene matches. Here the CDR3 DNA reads TGTGCCACCAGTGCCGCGGGACTAGCGGGAGAGTTCTTC. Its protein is CATSAAGLAGEFF.

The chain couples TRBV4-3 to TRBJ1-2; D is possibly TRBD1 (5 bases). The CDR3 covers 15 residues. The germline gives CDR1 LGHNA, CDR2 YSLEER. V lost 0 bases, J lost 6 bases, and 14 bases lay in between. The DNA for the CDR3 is TGCGCCAGCAGCCAAGATCGGGGGGTATTAAATGGCTACACCTTC. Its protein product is CASSQDRGVLNGYTF.

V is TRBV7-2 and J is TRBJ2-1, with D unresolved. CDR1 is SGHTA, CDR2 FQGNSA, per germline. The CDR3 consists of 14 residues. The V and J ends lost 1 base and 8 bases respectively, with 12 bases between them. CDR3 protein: CASSLDVGRDEQFF. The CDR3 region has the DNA TGTGCCAGCAGCTTAGACGTCGGTAGGGATGAGCAGTTCTTC. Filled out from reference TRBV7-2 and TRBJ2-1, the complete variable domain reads GAGVSQSPSNKVTEKGKDVELRCDPISGHTALYWYRQSLGQGLEFLIYFQGNSAPDKSGLPSDRFSAERTGGSVSTLTIQRTQQEDSAVYLCASSLDVGRDEQFFGPGTRLTVL.

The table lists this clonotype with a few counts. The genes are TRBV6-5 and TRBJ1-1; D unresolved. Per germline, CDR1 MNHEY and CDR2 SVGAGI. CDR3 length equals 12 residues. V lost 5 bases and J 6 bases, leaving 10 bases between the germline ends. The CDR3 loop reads CASSPPAAEAFF. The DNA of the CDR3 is TGTGCCAGCAGTCCTCCAGCCGCTGAAGCTTTCTTT.

The CDR3 DNA sequence: TGTGCCAGCACCGGGACTAGCGGGATCTCCTACAATGAGCAGTTCTTC. This encodes CASTGTSGISYNEQFF. V usage is TRBV6-1 and J usage is TRBJ2-1; 13 positions agree with TRBD2. Trimming took 7 bases from V and 0 from J; bases not matched to a gene: 3. The germline V gene encodes CDR1 MNHNS and CDR2 SASEGT. There are 16 residues in the CDR3.

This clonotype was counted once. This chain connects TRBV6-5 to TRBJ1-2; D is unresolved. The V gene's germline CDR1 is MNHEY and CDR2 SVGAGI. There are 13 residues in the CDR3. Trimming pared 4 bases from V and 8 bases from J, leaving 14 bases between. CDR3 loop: CASSSSRVRGYTF. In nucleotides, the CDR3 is TGTGCCAGCAGTTCCAGTAGGGTCCGGGGCTACACCTTC.

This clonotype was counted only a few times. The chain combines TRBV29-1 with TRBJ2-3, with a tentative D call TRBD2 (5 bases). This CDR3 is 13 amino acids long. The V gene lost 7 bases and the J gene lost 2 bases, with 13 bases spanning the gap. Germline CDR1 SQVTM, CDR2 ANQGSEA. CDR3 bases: TGCAGCGCACGACTACCTCTCACAGATACGCAGTATTTT. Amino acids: CSARLPLTDTQYF.

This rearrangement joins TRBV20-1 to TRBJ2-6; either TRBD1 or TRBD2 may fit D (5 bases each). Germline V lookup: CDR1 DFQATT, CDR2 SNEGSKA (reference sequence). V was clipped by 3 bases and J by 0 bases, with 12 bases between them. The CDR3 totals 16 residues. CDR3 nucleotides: TGCAGTGCTAGCGCCCCAGGGAGCTCTGGGGCCAACGTCCTGACTTTC. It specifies CSASAPGSSGANVLTF.

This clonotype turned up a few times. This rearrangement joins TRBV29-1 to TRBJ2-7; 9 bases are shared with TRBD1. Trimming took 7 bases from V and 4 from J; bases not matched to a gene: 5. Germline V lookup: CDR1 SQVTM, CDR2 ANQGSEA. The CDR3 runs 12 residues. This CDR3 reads CSGTGENYEQYF. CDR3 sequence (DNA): TGCAGCGGGACAGGGGAAAATTACGAGCAGTACTTC.

The CDR3 nucleotides read TGTGCCACCAGTGACCCTCGGACACCCGGGGGAGAGACCCAGTACTTC. This sequence encodes CATSDPRTPGGETQYF. The chain employs TRBV24-1 and TRBJ2-5; tentatively, D is TRBD2 (6 bases). This CDR3 contains 16 residues. The V gene's germline CDR1 is KGHDR and CDR2 SFDVKD. V lost 4 bases, J lost 4 bases, and 18 bases lay in between.

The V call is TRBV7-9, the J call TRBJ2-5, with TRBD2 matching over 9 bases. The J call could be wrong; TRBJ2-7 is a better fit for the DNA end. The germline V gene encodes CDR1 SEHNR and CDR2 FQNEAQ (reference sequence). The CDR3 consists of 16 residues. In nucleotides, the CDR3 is TGTGCCAGCAGCCCCCCTAGCGGGACAACGGCCTACGAGCAGTACTTC. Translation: CASSPPSGTTAYEQYF.

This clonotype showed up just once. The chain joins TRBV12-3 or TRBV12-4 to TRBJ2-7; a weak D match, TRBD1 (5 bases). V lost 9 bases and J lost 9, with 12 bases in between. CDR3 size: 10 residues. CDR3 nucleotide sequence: TGTGCCAGTACAAGTCAGGGGCAGTACTTC. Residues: CASTSQGQYF.

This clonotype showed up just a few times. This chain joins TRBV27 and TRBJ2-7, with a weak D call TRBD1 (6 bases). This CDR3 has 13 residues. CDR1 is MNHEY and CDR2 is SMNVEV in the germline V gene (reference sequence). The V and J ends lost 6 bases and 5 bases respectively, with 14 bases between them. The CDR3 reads CASSRGFSDEQYF. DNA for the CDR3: TGTGCCAGCAGCAGGGGTTTTTCTGACGAGCAGTACTTC.

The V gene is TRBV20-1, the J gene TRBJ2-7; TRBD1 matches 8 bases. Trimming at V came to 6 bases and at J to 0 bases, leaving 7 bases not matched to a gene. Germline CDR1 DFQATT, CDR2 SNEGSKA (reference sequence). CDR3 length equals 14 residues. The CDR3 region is CSASDRAGSYEQYF. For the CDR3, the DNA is TGCAGTGCATCGGACAGGGCGGGCTCCTACGAGCAGTACTTC.

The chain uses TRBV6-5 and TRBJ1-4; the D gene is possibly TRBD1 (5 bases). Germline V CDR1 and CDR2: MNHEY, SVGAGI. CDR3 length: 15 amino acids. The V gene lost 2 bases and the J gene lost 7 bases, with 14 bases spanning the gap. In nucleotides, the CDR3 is TGTGCCAGCAGTTACGCGGGACCTAAGAGTGAAAAACTGTTTTTT. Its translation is CASSYAGPKSEKLFF.

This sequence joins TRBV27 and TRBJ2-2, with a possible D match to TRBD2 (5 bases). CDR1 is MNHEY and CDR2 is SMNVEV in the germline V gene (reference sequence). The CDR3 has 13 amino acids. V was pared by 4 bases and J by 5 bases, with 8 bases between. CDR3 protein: CASSSGLTGELFF. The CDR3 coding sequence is TGTGCCAGCAGTTCCGGACTGACCGGGGAGCTGTTTTTT.

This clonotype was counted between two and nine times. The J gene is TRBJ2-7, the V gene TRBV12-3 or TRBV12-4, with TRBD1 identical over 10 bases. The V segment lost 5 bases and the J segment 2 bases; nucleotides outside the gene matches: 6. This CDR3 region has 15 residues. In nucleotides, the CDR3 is TGTGCCAGCAGTCCCCGGGACAGGGGAACCTACGAGCAGTACTTC. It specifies CASSPRDRGTYEQYF.

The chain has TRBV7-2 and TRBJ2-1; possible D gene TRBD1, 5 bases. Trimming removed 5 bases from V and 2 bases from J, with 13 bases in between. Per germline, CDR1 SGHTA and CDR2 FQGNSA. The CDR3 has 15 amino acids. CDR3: CASSESRVPYNEQFF. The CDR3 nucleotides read TGTGCCAGCAGCGAAAGCAGGGTGCCCTACAATGAGCAGTTCTTC.

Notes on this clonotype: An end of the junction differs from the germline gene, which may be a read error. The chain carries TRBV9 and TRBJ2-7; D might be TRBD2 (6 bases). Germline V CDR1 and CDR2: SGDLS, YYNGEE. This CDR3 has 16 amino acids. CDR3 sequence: CASSVGSRLVSYKQYF. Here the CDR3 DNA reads TGTGCCAGCAGCGTAGGGTCTCGACTAGTCTCCTACAAGCAGTACTTC. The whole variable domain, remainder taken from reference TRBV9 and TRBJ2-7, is DSGVTQTPKHLITATGQRVTLRCSPRSGDLSVYWYQQSLDQGLQFLIQYYNGEERAKGNILERFSAQQFPDLHSELNLSSLELGDSALYFCASSVGSRLVSYKQYFGPGTRLTVT.